This TCR beta chain comes out of a study of blood T cell repertoires in COVID-19. Study overall: COVID-19 samples collected from the United States, Italy and Spain covered acute and convalescent phases.

Original analysis: Amplification of reference gene primers was used by the study to estimate nucleated cell counts. This table comes from immunoSEQ multiplex PCR, and its TCRdb copy is limited to in-frame clones, with some not included. The V and J calls and clone size come from that table; D and trimming were worked out from the DNA. The repertoire holds around 160,000 clones, with more than 75% as singletons. This CDR3 spans 17 amino acids. The trim removed 5 bases at V and 1 base at J, leaving 9 bases unmatched. In germline, CDR1 is SGHDN, CDR2 FVKESK. Those who participated ranged in age from about 18 to 89 years and resided in about two dozen US areas.

This TCR derives from a woman in her twenties or thirties with acute COVID-19. J is TRBJ2-1 and V is TRBV14; 9 bases match TRBD1. Sequencing was done on a sample of PBMCs or T cells enriched from blood (not recorded which). DNA for the CDR3: TGTGCCAGCAGCACGCGGGGGACAGGGCCTTCCTACAATGAGCAGTTCTTC. Its protein product is CASSTRGTGPSYNEQFF.